Shown below are 19 T cell receptor beta chains from a single sample sequenced in a study of monozygotic twins with cystic fibrosis. Generated by immunoSEQ multiplex PCR, the TCRdb table keeps only in-frame clones and is missing some. The sample records approximately 25,000 clones, around 93% being singletons. The sequenced material came from blood. The receptors shown here come from a girl aged 2 to 9 with cystic fibrosis.

This chain uses TRBV21-1 with TRBJ1-3; the DNA was not compared with TRBD1, the D call given in the table. TRBV21-1 represents a pseudogene. The CDR3 consists of 17 residues. The CDR3 bases are TGTGCCAGCAGCAACGGGACAGGGCTGTCTCCTGGAAACACCATATATTTT. Its protein product is CASSNGTGLSPGNTIYF.

This clone has just one count. This rearrangement joins TRBV5-1 to TRBJ2-5; tentatively, D is TRBD1 or TRBD2 (5 bases each). V was cut by 4 bases and J by 2 bases, with 12 bases left in between. CDR3 length: 14 amino acids. CDR1 SGHRS and CDR2 YFSETQ come from the germline V gene. The CDR3 DNA sequence: TGCGCCAGCAGCGCCGGGACGAGGCAAGAGACCCAGTACTTC. Residues: CASSAGTRQETQYF. The full variable domain, completed using reference TRBV5-1 and TRBJ2-5, is KAGVTQTPRYLIKTRGQQVTLSCSPISGHRSVSWYQQTPGQGLQFLFEYFSETQRNKGNFPGRFSGRQFSNSRSEMNVSTLELGDSALYLCASSAGTRQETQYFGPGTRLLVL.

The chain carries TRBV6-5 and TRBJ1-6; no clear D. Germline CDR1 reads MNHEY; CDR2 reads SVGAGI. This CDR3 has 15 amino acids. Trimming pared 0 bases from V and 0 bases from J, leaving 3 bases between. The CDR3 DNA is TGTGCCAGCAGTTACTCGGCCTCCTATAATTCACCCCTCCACTTT. Its translation: CASSYSASYNSPLHF.

The chain joins TRBV28 to TRBJ1-2; D gene ambiguous. The CDR3 runs 17 residues. From germline, CDR1 is MDHEN and CDR2 SYDVKM. V lost 2 bases, J lost 6 bases, and 22 bases lay in between. The CDR3 region has the DNA TGTGCCAGCAGTTTAACCCCCTCCGGTGGCAGCCACGATGGCTACACCTTC. It encodes CASSLTPSGGSHDGYTF.

The chain couples TRBV27 to TRBJ1-4; D is ambiguous. V was clipped by 1 base and J by 2 bases, with 5 bases between them. Germline-derived CDR1 and CDR2 are MNHEY and SMNVEV (reference sequence). CDR3 length: 14 amino acids. The CDR3 spells CASSLYGTNEKLFF. The CDR3 DNA reads TGTGCCAGCAGTTTATATGGGACTAATGAAAAACTGTTTTTT.

The chain links TRBV30 to TRBJ1-5, with 7 bases lining up with TRBD1. This CDR3 is built from 16 residues. V shed 2 bases and J 6 bases; nucleotides not matched to a gene: 13. Germline assignment: CDR1 GTSNPN and CDR2 SVGIG (reference sequence). CDR3: CAWSPPGQVIGQPQHF. CDR3 bases: TGTGCCTGGAGTCCTCCCGGACAGGTAATAGGTCAGCCCCAGCATTTT.

The J gene is TRBJ1-1, the V gene TRBV5-8; D gene unclear. Germline CDR1 reads SGHTS; CDR2 reads YDEGEE. V lost 4 bases and J 0 bases, leaving 13 bases between the germline ends. The length of the CDR3 is 15 residues. Here the CDR3 reads CASSRGASMNTEAFF. CDR3 DNA: TGTGCCAGCAGCCGCGGAGCCAGCATGAACACTGAAGCTTTCTTT.

The J gene is TRBJ2-3, the V gene TRBV5-1; TRBD1 might be the D (6 bases). Germline assignment: CDR1 SGHRS and CDR2 YFSETQ. The CDR3 sequence is 15 residues long. V was trimmed by 2 bases and J by 2 bases, leaving 12 bases between them. DNA for the CDR3: TGCGCCAGCAGCTTTGGGGGACAATCCACAGATACGCAGTATTTT. Protein product: CASSFGGQSTDTQYF.

The CDR3 sequence: CASSQEGSYNYGYTF. CDR3 bases: TGCGCCAGCAGCCAAGAGGGCAGTTATAACTATGGCTACACCTTC. V gene TRBV4-1 combines with J gene TRBJ1-2; D call uncertain. Per the germline V gene, CDR1 is MGHRA and CDR2 is YSYEKL. CDR3 length: 15 residues. V lost 0 bases to trimming and J lost 1 base, with 9 bases between them.

The genes are TRBV29-1 and TRBJ2-2; 7 nucleotides align to TRBD1. The CDR3 is made up of 14 amino acids. CDR1 is SQVTM and CDR2 is ANQGSEA in the germline V gene. V lost 5 bases to trimming and J lost 1 base; unmatched junction nucleotides: 4. CDR3 in DNA: TGCAGCGTTAACCGACAGGGGAACACCGGGGAGCTGTTTTTT. Protein: CSVNRQGNTGELFF.

The chain recombines TRBV27 with TRBJ2-7; D remains ambiguous. The ends were cut back, 0 bases at V and 4 bases at J, with 10 bases in the middle. CDR3 length: 14 amino acids. The germline V gene has CDR1 MNHEY and CDR2 SMNVEV (reference sequence). CDR3 nucleotides: TGTGCCAGCAGTTTATCAGGTCGTCTATACGAGCAGTACTTC. It translates to CASSLSGRLYEQYF.

The chain employs TRBV20-1 and TRBJ1-3; no reliable D call. Germline values: CDR1 DFQATT, CDR2 SNEGSKA (reference sequence). The CDR3 has 11 amino acids. V lost 6 bases, J lost 3 bases, and 6 bases lay in between. CDR3: CSARDGNTIYF. CDR3 DNA: TGCAGTGCGAGGGATGGAAACACCATATATTTT.

This chain uses TRBV5-4 with TRBJ2-7, with 7 nucleotides matching TRBD1. The length of the CDR3 is 17 residues. CDR1 and CDR2 (germline): SGHNT, YYREEE (reference sequence). With 3 bases clipped from V and 4 bases from J, the junction kept 16 bases outside the gene matches. As DNA, the CDR3 is TGTGCCAGCAGCTCCAGGACAGGCCTTACATCCCATTACGAGCAGTACTTC. Protein: CASSSRTGLTSHYEQYF. The whole variable domain, remainder taken from reference TRBV5-4 and TRBJ2-7, is ETGVTQSPTHLIKTRGQQVTLRCSSQSGHNTVSWYQQALGQGPQFIFQYYREEENGRGNFPPRFSGLQFPNYSSELNVNALELDDSALYLCASSSRTGLTSHYEQYFGPGTRLTVT.

The chain uses TRBV5-1 and TRBJ2-3; maybe TRBD1 (7 bases). CDR3 length equals 17 residues. The V gene's germline CDR1 is SGHRS and CDR2 YFSETQ. Between the trimmed V and J ends, which lost 7 bases and 7 bases, there was a span of 28 bases. The CDR3 DNA sequence: TGCGCCAGCCGGCGGAGGGGGATCCGGGACAGTGGGAATACGCAGTATTTT. Encoded protein: CASRRRGIRDSGNTQYF.

The chain carries TRBV9 and TRBJ1-6; D is unclear. This CDR3 region has 16 residues. Per germline, CDR1 SGDLS and CDR2 YYNGEE. With 0 bases removed from V and 2 bases from J, the gap between germline ends came to 9 bases. The CDR3 coding sequence is TGTGCCAGCAGCGTAGAAGGTGGGGCCTATAATTCACCCCTCCACTTT. Protein product: CASSVEGGAYNSPLHF.

The V and J genes are TRBV7-2 and TRBJ1-1; D unresolved. Germline V gives CDR1 SGHTA, CDR2 FQGNSA. The CDR3 consists of 12 residues. V was pared by 4 bases and J by 7 bases, with 10 bases between. DNA for the CDR3: TGTGCCAGCAGCTCTCGACGGGATGAAGCTTTCTTT. It is translated as CASSSRRDEAFF.

V usage is TRBV6-1 and J usage is TRBJ1-5; 9 bases align to TRBD1. This CDR3 spans 16 amino acids. In germline, CDR1 is MNHNS, CDR2 SASEGT. V shed 4 bases, J shed 0 bases, and the junction held 4 bases outside the gene matches. Here the CDR3 DNA reads TGTGCCAGCAGTGCGGACAGGGGATATAGCAATCAGCCCCAGCATTTT. This gives the protein CASSADRGYSNQPQHF.

V usage is TRBV6-5 and J usage is TRBJ2-2; a weak D match, TRBD2 (5 bases). This CDR3 has 14 residues. The germline CDR1 and CDR2 sequences are MNHEY and SVGAGI. Trimming shortened V by 5 bases and J by 5 bases, and 12 bases separated the two germline ends. The CDR3 nucleotides are TGTGCCAGCAGTCGGGTCGGGGAGACCGGGGAGCTGTTTTTT. It encodes CASSRVGETGELFF.

The V call is TRBV20-1, the J call TRBJ1-1, with D unclear. The CDR3 runs to 10 residues. Germline loops: CDR1 DFQATT, CDR2 SNEGSKA (reference sequence). Trimming removed 1 base from V and 11 bases from J, with 8 bases in between. The CDR3 DNA sequence: TGCAGTGCTAGAGCAAAAGGGGCTTTCTTT. It is translated as CSARAKGAFF.